This T cell receptor (beta chain) was captured in a study of blood T cell repertoires in COVID-19. The wider study: The cDNA or gDNA used as material had been derived from T cells, B-cell-depleted T cells, or PBMCs.

Trimming removed 1 base from V and 3 bases from J; junction bases left unmatched: 9. CDR3 length: 17 residues. CDR1 and CDR2 (germline): SGHNT, YYREEE (reference sequence). The data were produced by immunoSEQ multiplex PCR, yet TCRdb's version contains in-frame clones alone and is incomplete. The sample lists approximately 120,000 clones; over 75% were seen once. The chain joins TRBV5-4 to TRBJ2-7, with 11 bases aligning to TRBD2. Material for sequencing was peripheral blood. The clonotype originates from a man at least 80 years old with active or convalescent COVID-19. The CDR3 loop is CASSLLRTSGSYYEQYF. As DNA, the CDR3 is TGTGCCAGCAGCTTGCTCCGAACTAGCGGGAGCTACTACGAGCAGTACTTC. The variable domain in full, completed from reference TRBV5-4 and TRBJ2-7, reads ETGVTQSPTHLIKTRGQQVTLRCSSQSGHNTVSWYQQALGQGPQFIFQYYREEENGRGNFPPRFSGLQFPNYSSELNVNALELDDSALYLCASSLLRTSGSYYEQYFGPGTRLTVT.